This TCR beta chain comes out of a study of T cell clones after liver transplantation. Background on the study: A pre-transplant mixed lymphocyte reaction with TCRbeta sequencing defined graft-donor-reactive clones followed in post-transplant blood. Timepoints were pre-transplant, pre-withdrawal, and after withdrawal was completed or failed.

Thawed unstimulated PBMCs were FACS-sorted by CD3, CD4 and CD8 into two populations. Findings and caveats of the study: Compared with third party-reactive sequences, donor-reactive ones declined more, independent of withdrawal success.

As regards this clone: Antigen: not known.

This table comes from immunoSEQ multiplex PCR, and its TCRdb copy is limited to in-frame clones, with some not included. The sample lists roughly 12,000 clones; roughly 74% were seen once. Germline V gene lookup returns CDR1 MNHEY and CDR2 SMNVEV (reference sequence). This CDR3 contains 14 residues. V was clipped by 6 bases and J by 6 bases; unmatched bases: 6. V gene TRBV27 combines with J gene TRBJ2-1; TRBD2 matches 9 bases. This specimen consisted of CD8+ T cells from blood, obtained at the 22-month timepoint. The TCR comes from a human patient who received a liver transplant. The T cells may partly be graft donor cells. In DNA, the CDR3 is TGTGCCAGCAGCGGGGGACTAGCCTCCAATGAGCAGTTCTTC. It is translated as CASSGGLASNEQFF.